This T cell receptor (beta chain) appears in the sequencing data of a study of OX40 agonist ivuxolimab in advanced cancers. Clones were sequenced by immunoSEQ multiplex PCR, and TCRdb holds only the in-frame ones, with some missing. The table records tens of thousands of clones, approximately 89% of them present only once. V was shortened by 2 bases and J by 5 bases, with 18 bases between the two germline ends. Germline-derived CDR1 and CDR2 are SGHTA and FQGNSA. This CDR3 has 16 amino acids. This material consisted of CD4+ or CD8+ T cells sorted from blood, taken in a trial of the OX40 agonist ivuxolimab. The chain uses TRBV7-2 and TRBJ1-1; D might be TRBD1 (6 bases). The origin of this receptor is an adult with an advanced solid tumor such as melanoma, head and neck, liver or kidney cancer. CDR3 in DNA: TGTGCCAGCAGCTTATCGGGGGCATTGTTGGGAACTGAAGCTTTCTTT. Its protein is CASSLSGALLGTEAFF. Variable domain in full (rest from reference TRBV7-2 and TRBJ1-1): GAGVSQSPSNKVTEKGKDVELRCDPISGHTALYWYRQSLGQGLEFLIYFQGNSAPDKSGLPSDRFSAERTGGSVSTLTIQRTQQEDSAVYLCASSLSGALLGTEAFFGQGTRLTVV.